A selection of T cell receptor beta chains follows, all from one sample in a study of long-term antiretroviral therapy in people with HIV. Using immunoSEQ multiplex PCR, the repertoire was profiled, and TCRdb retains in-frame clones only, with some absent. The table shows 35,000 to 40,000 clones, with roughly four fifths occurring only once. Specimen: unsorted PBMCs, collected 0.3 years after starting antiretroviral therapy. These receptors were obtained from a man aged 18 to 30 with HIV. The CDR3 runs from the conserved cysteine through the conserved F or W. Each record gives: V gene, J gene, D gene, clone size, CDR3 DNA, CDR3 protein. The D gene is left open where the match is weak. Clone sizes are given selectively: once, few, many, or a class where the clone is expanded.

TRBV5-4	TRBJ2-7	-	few	TGTGCCAGCAGCTCTACAGTAACGACCTACGAGCAGTACTTC	CASSSTVTTYEQYF
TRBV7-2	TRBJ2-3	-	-	TGTGCCAGCATCCTAGGGGCAGATACGCAGTATTTT	CASILGADTQYF
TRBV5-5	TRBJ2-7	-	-	TGTGCCAGCAGCTCGGGACGGATCTACGAGCAGTACTTC	CASSSGRIYEQYF
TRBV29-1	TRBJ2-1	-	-	TGCAGCGTAGGTACAGGGACCCCTTACAATGAGCAGTTCTTC	CSVGTGTPYNEQFF
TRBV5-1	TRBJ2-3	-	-	TGCGCCAGCAGCTTGGACAGTCACACAGATACGCAGTATTTT	CASSLDSHTDTQYF
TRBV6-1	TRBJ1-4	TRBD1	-	TGTGCCAGCAGCAGACTTGGGACAGGGAATGAAAAACTGTTTTTT	CASSRLGTGNEKLFF
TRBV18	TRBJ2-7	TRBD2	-	TGTGCCAGCTCACCTGGACTAGCGGGGGCCGAGGGGTACTTC	CASSPGLAGAEGYF
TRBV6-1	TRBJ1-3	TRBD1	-	TGTGCCAGCAGTGAGTCCGGACAGGTATACGACACCATATATTTT	CASSESGQVYDTIYF
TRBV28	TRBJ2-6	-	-	TGTGCCAGCAGTGCCCTACCCTCCAGTGCTGGGGCCAACGTCCTGACTTTC	CASSALPSSAGANVLTF
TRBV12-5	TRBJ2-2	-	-	TGTGCTAGCCGGACAGACTACACCGGGGAGCTGTTTTTT	CASRTDYTGELFF
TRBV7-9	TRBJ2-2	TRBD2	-	TGTGCCAGCAGGCCGCTAGCGGGAGAAATAACCGGGGAGCTGTTTTTT	CASRPLAGEITGELFF
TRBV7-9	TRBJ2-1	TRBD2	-	TGTGCCAGCAGCGGGGAGGGGCGGGGGGGCAATGAGCAGTTCTTC	CASSGEGRGGNEQFF
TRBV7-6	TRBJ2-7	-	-	TGTGCCAGCAGCTTATATGTGGGCGAGCAGTACTTC	CASSLYVGEQYF
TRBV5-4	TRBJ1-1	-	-	TGTGCCAGCAGCCCTCGGGGGACATTGAACACTGAAGCTTTCTTT	CASSPRGTLNTEAFF
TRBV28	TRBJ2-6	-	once	TGTGCCAGCAGTTTATCAGGAGTGACTGGGGCCAACGTCCTGACTTTC	CASSLSGVTGANVLTF
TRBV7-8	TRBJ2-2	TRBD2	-	TGTGCCAGCAGCCGGAGGGGTTGGCTAGCGGGAGGCGGGGAGCTGTTTTTT	CASSRRGWLAGGGELFF
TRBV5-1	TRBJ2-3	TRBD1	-	TGCGCCAGCAGTTTGACAGGGGCCACAGATACGCAGTATTTT	CASSLTGATDTQYF
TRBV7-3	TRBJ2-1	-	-	TGTGCCAGCAGCTTAACAGGGAACAATGAGCAGTTCTTC	CASSLTGNNEQFF
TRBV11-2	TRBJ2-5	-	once	TGTGCCAGCAGCTTAGGAGGGCAACCCCAAGAGACCCAGTACTTC	CASSLGGQPQETQYF
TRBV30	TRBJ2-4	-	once	TGTGCCTGGAACCTCAACACAAGGGCCGGAAACATTCAGTACTTC	CAWNLNTRAGNIQYF
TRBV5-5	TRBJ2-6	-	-	TGTGCCAGCAGCGTACAGGGATCTGGGGCCAACGTCCTGACTTTC	CASSVQGSGANVLTF
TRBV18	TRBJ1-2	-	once	TGTGCCAGCTCAGTACAGGGTGCCAACTATGGCTACACCTTC	CASSVQGANYGYTF
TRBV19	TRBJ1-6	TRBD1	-	TGTGCCAGTAGTGGACAGGGACCATATAATTCACCCCTCCACTTT	CASSGQGPYNSPLHF
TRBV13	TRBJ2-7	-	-	TGTGCCAGCAGCTATAAGACAGGAACCTACGAGCAGTACTTC	CASSYKTGTYEQYF
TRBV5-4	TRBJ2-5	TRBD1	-	TGTGCCAGCAGCCTACCGGGGACAGAGGGTTGGGAGACCCAGTACTTC	CASSLPGTEGWETQYF
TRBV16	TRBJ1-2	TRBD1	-	TGTGCCAGCAGCCAATTTGTCCAGGGACAGCCTAACAATGGCTACACCTTC	CASSQFVQGQPNNGYTF
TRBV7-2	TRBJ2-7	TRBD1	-	TGTGCCAGCAGCTTATTCACAGGGGTGTACGAGCAGTACTTC	CASSLFTGVYEQYF
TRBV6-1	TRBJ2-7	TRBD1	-	TGTGCCAGCAGTGCTGCAGGGGGCGCCTACGAGCAGTACTTC	CASSAAGGAYEQYF
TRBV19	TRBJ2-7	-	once	TGTGCCAGTAGTATGGCAGGGGCCTCCTACGAGCAGTACTTC	CASSMAGASYEQYF
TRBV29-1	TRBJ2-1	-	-	TGCAGCGTTGATACGGGACATTACAATGAGCAGTTCTTC	CSVDTGHYNEQFF
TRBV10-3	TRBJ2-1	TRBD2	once	TGTGCCATCACCCCGGGACTAGCGGTCCAAAACCAGCTGAATGAGCAGTTCTTC	CAITPGLAVQNQLNEQFF
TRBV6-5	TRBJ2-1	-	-	TGTGCCAGCAGTTACCCTGGGGAGCAGTTCTTC	CASSYPGEQFF
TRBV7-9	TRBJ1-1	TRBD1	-	TGTGCCAGCAGCTACACAGGGGGTAACACTGAAGCTTTCTTT	CASSYTGGNTEAFF
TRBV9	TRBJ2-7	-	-	TGTGCCAGCAGCGTAGCAGGGTCCTACGAGCAGTACTTC	CASSVAGSYEQYF
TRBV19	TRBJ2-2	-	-	TGTGCCAGTAGTATCGGACAGTCGGCGGGCACCGGGGAGCTGTTTTTT	CASSIGQSAGTGELFF
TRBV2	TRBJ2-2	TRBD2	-	TGTGCCAGCAGCGGAGCGGGAGGGCCGTCCGGGGAGCTGTTTTTT	CASSGAGGPSGELFF
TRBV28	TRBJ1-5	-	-	TGTGCCAGCAGGACAGGCCTCCGTCGACGCTCTAATCAGCCCCAGCATTTT	CASRTGLRRRSNQPQHF
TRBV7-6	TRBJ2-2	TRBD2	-	TGTGCCAGCATGGGAGCGGGAGTTTCTTCCGGGGAGCTGTTTTTT	CASMGAGVSSGELFF
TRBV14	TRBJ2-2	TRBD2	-	TGTGCCAGCAGCCCTAAACTAGCGGGGGGGCTCGTCACCGGGGAGCTGTTTTTT	CASSPKLAGGLVTGELFF
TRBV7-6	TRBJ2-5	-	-	TGTGCCAGCAGCCCACTGGGTCGGGAAGAGACCCAGTACTTC	CASSPLGREETQYF
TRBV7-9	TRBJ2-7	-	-	TGTGCCAGCAGCACCGGCAGACACCAGGGGGGCGAGCAGTACTTC	CASSTGRHQGGEQYF
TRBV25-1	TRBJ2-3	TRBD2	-	TGTGCCACCACAACGACTAGCGGGGGGGAACATACGCAGTATTTT	CATTTTSGGEHTQYF
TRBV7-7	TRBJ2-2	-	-	TGTGCTAGCAGCTTAGCCCCAGGCACCGGGGAGCTGTTTTTT	CASSLAPGTGELFF
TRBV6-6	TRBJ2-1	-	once	TGTGCCAGCAGCCGGTTCCTGGACTCACCCCTTAATGAGCAGTTCTTC	CASSRFLDSPLNEQFF
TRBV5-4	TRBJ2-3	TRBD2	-	TGTGCCAGCAGCAAGGGACTAGCGGGGGGAACTTGGTACACAGATACGCAGTATTTT	CASSKGLAGGTWYTDTQYF
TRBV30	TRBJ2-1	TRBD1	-	TGTGCCTGGAGTGCACCGTCGACAGGGGCCCTTTCGAGGTATGAGCAGTTCTTC	CAWSAPSTGALSRYEQFF
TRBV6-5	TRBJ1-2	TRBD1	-	TGTGCCAGCAAACGGACAGGCATTAACTATGGCTACACCTTC	CASKRTGINYGYTF
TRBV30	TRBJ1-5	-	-	TGTGCCTGGAGTATGGTAAATCAGCCCCAGCATTTT	CAWSMVNQPQHF
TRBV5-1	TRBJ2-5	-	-	TGCGCCAGCAGCTTCAGGGGTGAGACCCAGTACTTC	CASSFRGETQYF
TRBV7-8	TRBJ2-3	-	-	TGTGCCAGCAGCCCTCAAGGGGGAGATACGCAGTATTTT	CASSPQGGDTQYF
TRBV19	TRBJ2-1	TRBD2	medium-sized	TGTGCCACAACTCTTGGCGGGGGCTCCTACAATGAGCAGTTCTTC	CATTLGGGSYNEQFF
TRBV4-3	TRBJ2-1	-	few	TGCGCCAGCAGCCAAGGGGTGGGAACGCACGATGAGCAGTTCTTC	CASSQGVGTHDEQFF
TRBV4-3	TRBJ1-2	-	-	TGCGCCAGCAGAGAAGCGAGGGGAGGGCCCTATGGCTACACCTTC	CASREARGGPYGYTF
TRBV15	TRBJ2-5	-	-	TGTGCCACCAGCAGAGACGGGGGCAGGGAGACCCAGTACTTC	CATSRDGGRETQYF